This T cell receptor beta chain was obtained from a study of T-cell memory formation after mild COVID-19. TCRdb itself ran the 5' RACE reads through MiXCR, one entry per CDR3 protein. Here the sample spans 450,000 to 650,000 distinct CDR3 sequences, about a fifth being singletons. The CDR3 is made up of 15 amino acids. With V trimmed by 4 bases and J by 4 bases, 7 bases remained unmatched. Germline V gene data show CDR1 as SGHRS and CDR2 as YFSETQ. V gene TRBV5-1 combines with J gene TRBJ2-3, with 9 bases matching TRBD2. The receptor's source is an adult woman who had mild COVID-19 (a few samples of this study predate the infection). Cell type and time point are not known. Sequenced material: PBMCs or a T cell subset sorted from them (not recorded which). DNA of the CDR3: TGCGCCAGCAGCCCGCGGACTAGCGAGGCAGATACGCAGTATTTT. Translated: CASSPRTSEADTQYF.